Each of the 20 T cell receptor beta chains below was sequenced from the same sample in a study of CXCR3-negative and CXCR3-positive naive CD8 T cells. The study made its TRB cDNA libraries by 5' RACE, adding UMI labels. TCRdb re-called the 5' RACE reads, yielding one record per CDR3 amino acid sequence without DNA. In all, the sample yields about 130,000 distinct CDR3 sequences. Study outcomes and limitations: When CXCR3-positive naive cells were set against CXCR3-negative naive cells, the former had more hydrophobic TRB CDR3s.

Antigen specificity for these receptors is unknown. Material: naive CXCR3+ CD8+ T cells from blood. Subset described: CD45RO-CCR7+CD27+CD95- naive CD8+ T cells expressing CXCR3 (TNR3+). Receptor source: a human donor in good health. Some clones in this sample may be carry-over from other donors' samples.

The rearrangement joins TRBV7-9 to TRBJ2-7; the D gene TCRdb calls, TRBD1, cannot be checked with no DNA. The CDR3 spans 13 residues. CDR1 is SEHNR and CDR2 is FQNEAQ in the germline V gene (reference sequence). CDR3 protein: CASGRGPDYEQYF. The full variable domain, completed using reference TRBV7-9 and TRBJ2-7, is DTGVSQNPRHKITKRGQNVTFRCDPISEHNRLYWYRQTLGQGPEFLTYFQNEAQLEKSRLLSDRFSAERPKGSFSTLEIQRTEQGDSAMYLCASGRGPDYEQYFGPGTRLTVT.

J is TRBJ2-1 and V is TRBV9; the D call from TCRdb, TRBD2, cannot be confirmed without DNA. CDR3 size: 16 residues. The germline V gene has CDR1 SGDLS and CDR2 YYNGEE. The CDR3 here is CASSVDLAGDHNEQFF. The full variable domain, its missing parts supplied by reference TRBV9 and TRBJ2-1, is DSGVTQTPKHLITATGQRVTLRCSPRSGDLSVYWYQQSLDQGLQFLIQYYNGEERAKGNILERFSAQQFPDLHSELNLSSLELGDSALYFCASSVDLAGDHNEQFFGPGTRLTVL.

V gene TRBV28 combines with J gene TRBJ2-1. Per the germline V gene, CDR1 is MDHEN and CDR2 is SYDVKM. The CDR3 is made up of 13 amino acids. CDR3 in amino acids: CASSPHRYNEQFF.

J is TRBJ2-5 and V is TRBV7-8; the D gene TCRdb calls, TRBD1, cannot be checked with no DNA. In germline, CDR1 is SGHVS, CDR2 FQNEAQ. The CDR3 has 15 residues. This CDR3 is CASSARDSYQETQYF. Variable domain in full (rest from reference TRBV7-8 and TRBJ2-5): GAGVSQSPRYKVAKRGQDVALRCDPISGHVSLFWYQQALGQGPEFLTYFQNEAQLDKSGLPSDRFFAERPEGSVSTLKIQRTQQEDSAVYLCASSARDSYQETQYFGPGTRLLVL.

V is TRBV13 and J is TRBJ1-2; the TRBD1 assignment by TCRdb is unverifiable without DNA. CDR3 size: 13 residues. Germline-derived CDR1 and CDR2 are PRHDT and FYEKMQ (reference sequence). The CDR3 spells CASSLQGSYGYTF.

This chain links TRBV2 with TRBJ1-1. The V gene's germline CDR1 is SNHLY and CDR2 FYNNEI. This CDR3 has 13 amino acids. This CDR3 is CASSGLGDTEAFF.

The rearrangement links TRBV6-5 to TRBJ2-1. CDR3 length equals 14 residues. Per the germline V gene, CDR1 is MNHEY and CDR2 is SVGAGI. CDR3 sequence reads: CASSYDGARNEQFF.

The V call is TRBV5-6, the J call TRBJ2-4; TCRdb reports TRBD1, a call that lacks DNA to check it against. CDR3 length equals 16 residues. The germline gives CDR1 SGHDT, CDR2 YYEEEE. CDR3: CASTTGTQLAKNIQYF.

The chain uses TRBV29-1 and TRBJ1-2; TCRdb returns TRBD1, unconfirmable since there is no DNA. Germline V gives CDR1 SQVTM, CDR2 ANQGSEA. The CDR3 spans 14 residues. The CDR3 reads CSVEDRGTNYGYTF.

The V and J genes are TRBV5-1 and TRBJ2-5; TCRdb returns TRBD1, unconfirmable since there is no DNA. From germline, CDR1 is SGHRS and CDR2 YFSETQ. The CDR3 extends over 16 amino acids. CDR3 sequence: CASSPGTAKYQETQYF. Based on the CDR3 plus reference TRBV5-1 and TRBJ2-5, the full variable domain is KAGVTQTPRYLIKTRGQQVTLSCSPISGHRSVSWYQQTPGQGLQFLFEYFSETQRNKGNFPGRFSGRQFSNSRSEMNVSTLELGDSALYLCASSPGTAKYQETQYFGPGTRLLVL.

The chain employs TRBV5-1 and TRBJ2-1; the TCRdb D gene call, TRBD1, has no DNA to confirm it. Germline lookup yields CDR1 SGHRS and CDR2 YFSETQ. CDR3 length: 14 residues. The CDR3 region is CASGRDRVDNEQFF.

V is TRBV27 and J is TRBJ2-7; TCRdb names TRBD1, which stays unverified in the absence of DNA. Germline loops: CDR1 MNHEY, CDR2 SMNVEV (reference sequence). The CDR3 runs 15 residues. The CDR3 protein is CASSLKGAAGYEQYF.

This sequence joins TRBV7-9 and TRBJ1-5. The CDR3 is 13 residues long. CDR1 and CDR2 from the germline V gene are SEHNR and FQNEAQ (reference sequence). CDR3: CASSFGPDQPQHF.

The chain combines TRBV19 with TRBJ1-1; checking the TCRdb D call of TRBD1 is not possible without DNA. CDR1 and CDR2 (germline): LNHDA, SQIVND (reference sequence). The CDR3 spans 17 residues. The CDR3 protein is CASSISRAGGKNTEAFF.

This chain uses TRBV28 with TRBJ2-7; the D call of TRBD1 rests on TCRdb alone, since no DNA is present to check it. This CDR3 contains 17 residues. Germline V CDR1 and CDR2: MDHEN, SYDVKM. CDR3 amino acids: CASSLGTGGFPSYEQYF.

The CDR3 spells CASSFGTSGGNEQFF. V is TRBV27 and J is TRBJ2-1; with no DNA, the TCRdb D assignment of TRBD2 cannot be verified. The germline gives CDR1 MNHEY, CDR2 SMNVEV (reference sequence). The CDR3 runs to 15 residues.

V is TRBV30 and J is TRBJ2-3; absent DNA, TCRdb's TRBD2 call cannot be checked. In germline, CDR1 is GTSNPN, CDR2 SVGIG (reference sequence). The CDR3 is 12 amino acids. The CDR3 spells CAWIAGGDTQYF.

The CDR3 reads CASSSNFDRNNEQFF. The V gene is TRBV7-9, the J gene TRBJ2-1; TCRdb outputs TRBD1, but without DNA this stays unchecked. In germline, CDR1 is SEHNR, CDR2 FQNEAQ (reference sequence). This CDR3 contains 15 residues. The full variable domain, in which reference TRBV7-9 and TRBJ2-1 provide the parts outside the CDR3, is DTGVSQNPRHKITKRGQNVTFRCDPISEHNRLYWYRQTLGQGPEFLTYFQNEAQLEKSRLLSDRFSAERPKGSFSTLEIQRTEQGDSAMYLCASSSNFDRNNEQFFGPGTRLTVL.

This rearrangement joins TRBV29-1 to TRBJ2-1. Germline V gene data show CDR1 as SQVTM and CDR2 as ANQGSEA. This CDR3 comprises 11 residues. The CDR3 loop is CSVPKYNEQFF.

V usage is TRBV6-6 and J usage is TRBJ2-2; the TRBD1 assignment by TCRdb is unverifiable without DNA. CDR3 length equals 16 residues. Per the germline V gene, CDR1 is MNHNY and CDR2 is SVGAGI (reference sequence). CDR3 amino acids: CASTEDRGAHTGELFF.